A single sample gave rise to the 26 T cell receptor beta chains below, sequenced in a study of T-cell reconstitution after alpha-beta-depleted transplantation in children. For TCRbeta, the library was prepared with unique molecular identifiers. One entry per CDR3 protein, called by TCRdb with MiXCR from the PCR reads. The data hold 780,000 or so distinct CDR3 sequences, with 16% observed a single time. Sample: PBMCs, mostly from graft donor cells, taken 360 days after TCRalphabeta/CD19-depleted stem cell transplant. The receptor source for this set is a male patient between 5 and 17 years old who had a stem cell transplant for acute lymphoblastic leukemia, so the T cells may come from the graft donor.

This clonotype was counted ten times or more. The chain uses TRBV11-1 and TRBJ2-2; 8 positions agree with TRBD1. This CDR3 region has 15 residues. CDR1 is SGHAT and CDR2 is FQDESV in the germline V gene (reference sequence). V lost 3 bases, J lost 1 base, and 1 base stayed unmatched. The CDR3 bases are TGTGCCAGCAGCTTCGGGACAGGGAACACCGGGGAGCTGTTTTTT. Amino acid sequence: CASSFGTGNTGELFF.

To note about this clonotype: Compared with germline, one end of the junction differs, possibly owing to a read error. The chain uses TRBV3-1 and TRBJ2-1; D possibly corresponds to TRBD2 (5 bases). The CDR3 contains 16 residues. The germline CDR1 and CDR2 sequences are LGHDT and YNNKEL (reference sequence). In DNA form, the CDR3 reads TGTGCCACCAGCCAATTCTTTAAGCGGTTTTACAATGAGCAGTTCTTC. Its translation is CATSQFFKRFYNEQFF.

The chain joins TRBV5-1 to TRBJ2-2; D possibly corresponds to TRBD2 (5 bases). Trimming left V 3 bases short and J 7 bases short, with 16 bases between. From germline, CDR1 is SGHRS and CDR2 YFSETQ. There are 15 residues in the CDR3. This chain's CDR3 is CASSWTANGIGELFF. CDR3 nucleotides: TGCGCCAGCAGCTGGACTGCCAACGGGATCGGGGAGCTGTTTTTT.

The J gene is TRBJ2-3, the V gene TRBV5-1; 7 bases map to TRBD2. The CDR3 length is 13 residues. Germline lookup yields CDR1 SGHRS and CDR2 YFSETQ. V gave up 0 bases and J gave up 5 bases; unmatched junction bases: 0. The CDR3 loop reads CASSLVAGDTQYF. The CDR3 nucleotides read TGCGCCAGCAGCTTGGTAGCGGGAGATACGCAGTATTTT.

V gene TRBV7-2 combines with J gene TRBJ2-7, with 10 bases lining up with TRBD2. In germline, CDR1 is SGHTA, CDR2 FQGNSA. This CDR3 region has 15 residues. Unmatched junction bases numbered 7, after V lost 1 base and J lost 7 bases. In DNA, the CDR3 is TGTGCCAGCAGCTTAGTTCTAGCGGGAGCTGGAGAGCAGTACTTC. This translates into CASSLVLAGAGEQYF.

This clonotype was seen a handful of times. This chain joins TRBV9 and TRBJ1-4; 12 bases fit TRBD1. CDR3 length: 14 amino acids. Germline V gene data show CDR1 as SGDLS and CDR2 as YYNGEE. After removal of 3 bases from V and 6 bases from J, the junction contained 0 bases not matched to a gene. CDR3 sequence: CASSGDRGHEKLFF. In nucleotides, the CDR3 is TGTGCCAGCAGCGGGGACAGGGGGCATGAAAAACTGTTTTTT.

The chain links TRBV10-3 to TRBJ2-5; perhaps D is TRBD1 or TRBD2 (6 bases each). The CDR3 spans 13 residues. Trimming stripped 4 bases from V and 5 bases from J, with 11 bases between. Germline V gene data show CDR1 as ENHRY and CDR2 as SYGVKD. Here the CDR3 DNA reads TGTGCCATCAGTGGGGGGGCCATGGAGACCCAGTACTTC. This translates into CAISGGAMETQYF.

This clonotype came up a few times. The rearrangement joins TRBV27 to TRBJ2-7; TRBD2 matches at 12 bases. The CDR3 runs to 14 residues. The germline V gene has CDR1 MNHEY and CDR2 SMNVEV (reference sequence). V shed 6 bases and J 6 bases; nucleotides not matched to a gene: 6. The CDR3 is CASSWTSGKGEQYF. The CDR3 coding sequence is TGTGCCAGCAGCTGGACTAGCGGGAAGGGCGAGCAGTACTTC.

The chain carries TRBV20-1 and TRBJ1-1; D gene ambiguous. The CDR3 is made up of 12 amino acids. Germline lookup yields CDR1 DFQATT and CDR2 SNEGSKA (reference sequence). Trimming cost V 2 bases and J 4 bases, with 8 bases left between them. CDR3 residues: CSARSKRTEAFF. DNA for the CDR3: TGCAGTGCTAGATCTAAACGCACTGAAGCTTTCTTT.

The table lists this clonotype with a few counts. This rearrangement joins TRBV10-3 to TRBJ1-2; D call uncertain. The CDR3 is made up of 12 amino acids. Germline-derived CDR1 and CDR2 are ENHRY and SYGVKD. Trimming cost V 3 bases and J 7 bases, with 9 bases left between them. The CDR3 region is CAISEDRGGYTF. CDR3 bases: TGTGCCATCAGTGAAGATCGTGGTGGCTACACCTTC.

The chain uses TRBV27 and TRBJ2-4; no definite D call. The ends were cut back, 3 bases at V and 0 bases at J, with 9 bases in the middle. The CDR3 runs 15 residues. CDR1 and CDR2 from the germline V gene are MNHEY and SMNVEV (reference sequence). The DNA for the CDR3 is TGTGCCAGCAGTTTTAGTAGGGTAGCCAAAAACATTCAGTACTTC. Amino acid sequence: CASSFSRVAKNIQYF.

The genes are TRBV14 and TRBJ2-7; TRBD1 matches 7 bases. The germline CDR1 and CDR2 sequences are SGHDN and FVKESK. The V and J ends lost 1 base and 2 bases, in that order; junction bases with no gene match: 5. The CDR3 consists of 15 residues. CDR3 sequence (DNA): TGTGCCAGCAGCCAAGGATGGGACAGTACCTACGAGCAGTACTTC. Translated: CASSQGWDSTYEQYF.

This clonotype showed up many times. This chain uses TRBV5-1 with TRBJ2-7; TRBD2 matches at 7 bases. Trimming removed 0 bases from V and 3 bases from J; junction bases left unmatched: 3. This CDR3 has 14 amino acids. Germline CDR1 SGHRS, CDR2 YFSETQ. As DNA, the CDR3 is TGCGCCAGCAGCTTGGCGCGCGGGAGCTACGAGCAGTACTTC. Amino acids: CASSLARGSYEQYF.

This clonotype was seen ten or more times. The chain recombines TRBV27 with TRBJ2-5; D perhaps matches TRBD1 (6 bases). Trimming removed 0 bases at V and 5 bases at J, with 13 bases between. The germline CDR1 and CDR2 sequences are MNHEY and SMNVEV (reference sequence). This CDR3 region has 15 residues. CDR3 DNA: TGTGCCAGCAGTTTATCTCTGGGGGCTGAGGAGACCCAGTACTTC. Translating gives CASSLSLGAEETQYF.

This clonotype showed up just a few times. The chain is built from TRBV4-1 and TRBJ1-6; D is undetermined. The V gene lost 1 base and the J gene lost 0 bases, with 13 bases spanning the gap. CDR3 length: 18 amino acids. Looked up from germline, CDR1 is MGHRA and CDR2 is YSYEKL. CDR3 DNA sequence: TGCGCCAGCAGCCAAGCGCGGTTACTAAGCTCCTATAATTCACCCCTCCACTTT. Amino acid sequence: CASSQARLLSSYNSPLHF.

This clonotype was counted a few times. The V gene is TRBV29-1, the J gene TRBJ2-1, with 8 bases fitting TRBD2. The CDR3 loop spans 14 amino acids. The germline CDR1 and CDR2 sequences are SQVTM and ANQGSEA. V shed 3 bases and J 0 bases; nucleotides not matched to a gene: 1. The CDR3 protein is CSVDSGASYNEQFF. The DNA for the CDR3 is TGCAGCGTTGATAGCGGGGCCTCCTACAATGAGCAGTTCTTC.

The rearrangement links TRBV7-6 to TRBJ1-1, with 10 bases that match TRBD1. Trimming cost V 5 bases and J 5 bases; bases outside gene matches: 8. The CDR3 has 15 amino acids. Germline CDR1 and CDR2: SGHVS and FNYEAQ. DNA for the CDR3: TGTGCCAGCAGCACCAGGGACAGGGGTCGGACTGAAGCTTTCTTT. Translating it yields CASSTRDRGRTEAFF.

This sequence joins TRBV29-1 and TRBJ2-7; D is perhaps TRBD2 (5 bases). Trimming took off 0 bases at V and 0 bases at J, with 12 bases between the two ends. Germline V CDR1 and CDR2: SQVTM, ANQGSEA. The CDR3 runs 15 residues. In nucleotides, the CDR3 is TGCAGCGTTGAAGAAAAGACTACCAGCTCCTACGAGCAGTACTTC. Protein sequence: CSVEEKTTSSYEQYF.

The J gene is TRBJ1-6, the V gene TRBV12-3 or TRBV12-4; D unclear. Trimming took 6 bases from V and 4 from J, leaving 10 bases between them. The CDR3 totals 14 residues. The CDR3 is CASSRGIYNSPLHF. The DNA for the CDR3 is TGTGCCAGCAGCCGCGGGATATATAATTCACCCCTCCACTTT.

This clonotype has just a few counts. V and J are TRBV5-1 and TRBJ2-1, with D possibly TRBD2 on 5 matching bases. The CDR3 sequence is 15 residues long. V lost 5 bases, J lost 4 bases, and 16 bases lay in between. The V gene's germline CDR1 is SGHRS and CDR2 YFSETQ. The CDR3 sequence is CASSPEGRNYNEQFF. CDR3 nucleotide sequence: TGCGCCAGCAGTCCAGAGGGTCGAAATTACAATGAGCAGTTCTTC. The whole variable domain, filled in from reference TRBV5-1 and TRBJ2-1, reads KAGVTQTPRYLIKTRGQQVTLSCSPISGHRSVSWYQQTPGQGLQFLFEYFSETQRNKGNFPGRFSGRQFSNSRSEMNVSTLELGDSALYLCASSPEGRNYNEQFFGPGTRLTVL.

This clonotype has only a few counts. The chain combines TRBV19 with TRBJ2-7, with D perhaps TRBD1 (6 bases). Trimming stripped 2 bases from V and 1 base from J, with 9 bases between. Germline values: CDR1 LNHDA, CDR2 SQIVND (reference sequence). There are 14 residues in the CDR3. CDR3: CASSIRTDSYEQYF. As DNA, the CDR3 is TGTGCCAGTAGTATACGGACAGATTCCTACGAGCAGTACTTC.

This clonotype was seen ten or more times. V gene TRBV12-3 or TRBV12-4 combines with J gene TRBJ2-1; 8 bases fit TRBD1. J was trimmed by 8 bases and V by 2 bases; bases with no gene match: 8. The CDR3 extends over 15 amino acids. CDR3 bases: TGTGCCAGCAGTTTACGGCAGGGGGCAAAGGATGAGCAGTTCTTC. It translates to CASSLRQGAKDEQFF.

The chain uses TRBV30 and TRBJ2-1; 7 bases agree with TRBD2. This CDR3 comprises 12 residues. CDR1 is GTSNPN, CDR2 SVGIG, per germline (reference sequence). The CDR3 region is CGISGGYNEQFF. CDR3 DNA: TGTGGGATATCGGGAGGTTACAATGAGCAGTTCTTC.

Only one count was recorded for this clonotype. J is TRBJ2-2 and V is TRBV15; 10 nucleotides align to TRBD1. The CDR3 has 14 residues. The junction had 5 bases not matched to a gene; V was cut back by 8 bases and J by 5 bases. Germline CDR1 reads LNHNV; CDR2 reads YYDKDF (reference sequence). Here the CDR3 reads CATLDRGGTGELFF. As DNA, the CDR3 is TGTGCCACCTTGGACAGGGGGGGAACCGGGGAGCTGTTTTTT.

The chain recombines TRBV5-1 with TRBJ2-3, with D possibly matching TRBD2 (5 bases). The V gene lost 6 bases and the J gene lost 7 bases, with 9 bases spanning the gap. The CDR3 runs 11 residues. CDR1 is SGHRS, CDR2 YFSETQ, per germline. CDR3 in DNA: TGCGCCAGCACCTCGGGAAATACGCAGTATTTT. Translated, it gives CASTSGNTQYF.

V gene TRBV4-1 combines with J gene TRBJ2-7; D not resolved. This CDR3 contains 17 residues. The V gene lost 1 base and the J gene lost 3 bases, with 19 bases spanning the gap. CDR1 is MGHRA and CDR2 is YSYEKL in the germline V gene. The CDR3 DNA reads TGCGCCAGCAGCCAAGCGGTTGAAGTAGGCAATGACTACGAGCAGTACTTC. It encodes CASSQAVEVGNDYEQYF.